The present T cell receptor beta chain was sequenced within a study of cytomegalovirus exposure and HLA in healthy donors. CDR1 MNHNY and CDR2 SVGAGI come from the germline V gene (reference sequence). The CDR3 is made up of 14 amino acids. Unmatched junction bases numbered 11, after V lost 7 bases and J lost 6 bases. Study-wide results and caveats: When analyzed later, a missense DCLRE1C variant was found to be linked to TCR beta V- and J-gene trimming. Association of 15,000 to 20,000 TCR beta sequences with HLA alleles was found at 0.05 false discovery rate in a later analysis. About 180 TCR beta chains were listed as cytomegalovirus-associated.

Both 60 Vbeta primers and 13 Jbeta primers went into the PCR. Only in-frame clones appear in the TCRdb table, and some are missing; sequencing was by immunoSEQ multiplex PCR. Here the sample spans around 300,000 clones, approximately 70% being singletons. As concerns this clone: The target antigen is unknown.

Healthy bone marrow donors made up the donors. The source material was PBMCs. This rearrangement joins TRBV6-6 to TRBJ2-7, with 8 bases that match TRBD2. This receptor was taken from a female donor in good health and CMV-seronegative. As DNA, the CDR3 is TGTGCCAGCATCGGGGGGGCTAGGCGAGGCGAGCAGTACTTC. Its translation: CASIGGARRGEQYF.